One sample yielded the 14 T cell receptor beta chains listed below, sequenced in a study of cytomegalovirus exposure and HLA in healthy donors. PCR primers comprised 60 Vbeta and 13 Jbeta primers. Generated by immunoSEQ multiplex PCR, the TCRdb table keeps only in-frame clones and is missing some. The top ten hold roughly 2% of the sample, which has fewer than 100,000 clones, roughly three quarters seen once. The specimen was PBMCs. Receptors were obtained from a man aged 40-49 years in good health and CMV-seronegative.

The rearrangement links TRBV2 to TRBJ2-7, with TRBD1 as a possible D gene (6 bases). The CDR3 is 13 residues long. V dropped 6 bases and J dropped 6 bases, with 15 bases sitting between them. Germline CDR1 is SNHLY and CDR2 is FYNNEI. The CDR3 here is CASRDTGILEQYF. The CDR3 DNA is TGTGCCAGCAGGGATACAGGGATCCTCGAGCAGTACTTC. Using reference TRBV2 and TRBJ2-7 for the parts outside the CDR3, the full variable domain is EPEVTQTPSHQVTQMGQEVILRCVPISNHLYFYWYRQILGQKVEFLVSFYNNEISEKSEIFDDQFSVERPDGSNFTLKIRSTKLEDSAMYFCASRDTGILEQYFGPGTRLTVT.

This clone has only a few counts. The chain has TRBV5-4 and TRBJ2-7; maybe TRBD1 (5 bases). The CDR3 length is 13 residues. Germline V gene sequence: CDR1 SGHNT, CDR2 YYREEE (reference sequence). Trimming stripped 0 bases from V and 3 bases from J, with 7 bases between. CDR3 DNA sequence: TGTGCCAGCAGCTTGGGACAGAACTACGAGCAGTACTTC. Amino acids: CASSLGQNYEQYF.

The chain combines TRBV7-2 with TRBJ2-2, with a tentative D call TRBD2 (7 bases). The V end lost 3 bases, the J end lost 0 bases, and 11 bases lay between the germline ends. CDR3 size: 16 residues. The germline gives CDR1 SGHTA, CDR2 FQGNSA. CDR3 residues: CASSLGGGSNTGELFF. The DNA for the CDR3 is TGTGCCAGCAGCTTGGGAGGGGGTTCGAACACCGGGGAGCTGTTTTTT.

This chain connects TRBV7-9 to TRBJ2-1, with D perhaps TRBD2 (5 bases). Trimming cost V 6 bases and J 9 bases, with 21 bases left between them. The CDR3 is 15 amino acids. Per germline, CDR1 SEHNR and CDR2 FQNEAQ (reference sequence). The CDR3 sequence is CASSSLLDSRGEQFF. The CDR3, as DNA: TGTGCCAGCAGTTCGTTACTGGACTCTCGCGGTGAGCAGTTCTTC.

The CDR3 sequence: CASSRTDNSPLHF. The CDR3 DNA reads as TGTGCCAGCAGCCGGACAGATAATTCACCCCTCCACTTT. The rearrangement joins TRBV7-2 to TRBJ1-6; D may be TRBD1 (6 bases). V was pared by 5 bases and J by 5 bases, with 7 bases between. Germline V gene sequence: CDR1 SGHTA, CDR2 FQGNSA. The CDR3 runs to 13 residues. The whole variable domain, remainder taken from reference TRBV7-2 and TRBJ1-6, is GAGVSQSPSNKVTEKGKDVELRCDPISGHTALYWYRQSLGQGLEFLIYFQGNSAPDKSGLPSDRFSAERTGGSVSTLTIQRTQQEDSAVYLCASSRTDNSPLHFGNGTRLTVT.

The chain is built from TRBV28 and TRBJ2-7; 9 bases are a match to TRBD2. J lost 3 bases, V lost 3 bases, and 9 bases had no gene match. Germline V gives CDR1 MDHEN, CDR2 SYDVKM. The CDR3 contains 16 residues. CDR3: CASSLGLGAGGYEQYF. The CDR3 DNA is TGTGCCAGCAGTTTGGGACTTGGAGCGGGGGGCTACGAGCAGTACTTC. The full variable domain, with the rest looked up from reference TRBV28 and TRBJ2-7, is DVKVTQSSRYLVKRTGEKVFLECVQDMDHENMFWYRQDPGLGLRLIYFSYDVKMKEKGDIPEGYSVSREKKERFSLILESASTNQTSMYLCASSLGLGAGGYEQYFGPGTRLTVT.

The CDR3: CASSQGQGDGEKLFF. CDR3 nucleotide sequence: TGTGCCAGCTCTCAAGGACAGGGCGACGGGGAAAAACTGTTTTTT. V gene TRBV18 combines with J gene TRBJ1-4; 8 nucleotides match TRBD1. The CDR3 loop spans 15 amino acids. Germline loops: CDR1 KGHSH, CDR2 LQKENI. J lost 8 bases, V lost 6 bases, and 11 bases had no gene match.

Concerning this clone: One junction end disagrees with the germline gene, perhaps due to a read error. This chain joins TRBV28 and TRBJ1-1; TRBD1 might be the D (5 bases). Germline CDR1 is MDHEN and CDR2 is SYDVKM. The CDR3 consists of 17 residues. CDR3 DNA sequence: TGTGCCAGCAGTTTATTGGGTACAGGTACTCGGAACACTGAAGTTTTCTTT. Encoded protein: CASSLLGTGTRNTEVFF.

V usage is TRBV5-1 and J usage is TRBJ2-7; TRBD2 matches 11 bases. The CDR3 has 15 residues. The V gene end was trimmed by 0 bases and the J gene end by 1 base; junction bases not matched to a gene: 0. Germline V gene lookup returns CDR1 SGHRS and CDR2 YFSETQ. The CDR3 region is CASSLGLAGSYEQYF. DNA of the CDR3: TGCGCCAGCAGCTTGGGACTAGCGGGGTCCTACGAGCAGTACTTC. The complete variable domain, with remaining parts taken from reference TRBV5-1 and TRBJ2-7, reads KAGVTQTPRYLIKTRGQQVTLSCSPISGHRSVSWYQQTPGQGLQFLFEYFSETQRNKGNFPGRFSGRQFSNSRSEMNVSTLELGDSALYLCASSLGLAGSYEQYFGPGTRLTVT.

The CDR3 loop is CASSLEQNMNTEAFF. The CDR3 bases are TGTGCCAGCTCACTTGAACAGAACATGAACACTGAAGCTTTCTTT. The V gene is TRBV18, the J gene TRBJ1-1; D is ambiguous. The CDR3 is made up of 15 amino acids. CDR1 is KGHSH and CDR2 is LQKENI in the germline V gene. Trimming stripped 4 bases from V and 0 bases from J, with 12 bases between.

The chain has TRBV30 and TRBJ1-6; a weak D match, TRBD1 (6 bases). V was cut by 2 bases and J by 9 bases, with 14 bases left in between. Germline CDR1 reads GTSNPN; CDR2 reads SVGIG (reference sequence). This CDR3 is built from 14 residues. The DNA for the CDR3 is TGTGCCTGGAGTACAGGGTTGCCCCTTTCACCCCTCCACTTT. Its translation: CAWSTGLPLSPLHF.

The chain combines TRBV5-1 with TRBJ1-1; D call uncertain. The CDR3 has 14 amino acids. Germline lookup yields CDR1 SGHRS and CDR2 YFSETQ. The V gene lost 0 bases and the J gene lost 6 bases, with 12 bases spanning the gap. The CDR3 is CASSLDASSAEAFF. The CDR3 DNA reads as TGCGCCAGCAGCTTGGACGCTTCTTCGGCTGAAGCTTTCTTT.

This sequence joins TRBV28 and TRBJ2-3; possible D gene TRBD1, 6 bases. This CDR3 spans 11 amino acids. V dropped 4 bases and J dropped 9 bases, with 8 bases sitting between them. Germline V gives CDR1 MDHEN, CDR2 SYDVKM. CDR3 nucleotide sequence: TGTGCCAGCAGTTGGACAGCCACGCAGTATTTT. This translates into CASSWTATQYF.

V usage is TRBV11-3 and J usage is TRBJ2-3, with TRBD2 matching over 8 bases. The CDR3 has 19 amino acids. Germline V gene sequence: CDR1 SGHNT, CDR2 YENEEA. With V trimmed by 5 bases and J by 0 bases, 16 bases remained unmatched. The CDR3 nucleotides are TGTGCCAGCAGCCCCGGGAGGAGCGGGAGAGACACTAGCACAGATACGCAGTATTTT. Encoded protein: CASSPGRSGRDTSTDTQYF.